Following are 11 T cell receptor beta chains from one sample sequenced in a study of beta chain features in type 1 diabetes. What was sequenced were expressed TCRB transcripts, since all of the isolated RNA had been reverse transcribed. The data were produced by immunoSEQ multiplex PCR, yet TCRdb's version contains in-frame clones alone and is incomplete. The sample includes nearly 250,000 clones, 68% of them seen just once. The sample comprised naive CD4+ T cells from blood. Every receptor here comes from a man younger than 45 in good health.

As to this clone: At the DNA level, this CDR3 is encoded by other sequences in the same sample as well. This chain uses TRBV18 with TRBJ2-3; D not resolved. The germline gives CDR1 KGHSH, CDR2 LQKENI. The V gene lost 0 bases and the J gene lost 0 bases, with 1 base spanning the gap. The CDR3 is 13 amino acids. CDR3 nucleotide sequence: TGTGCCAGCTCACCACCGAGCACAGATACGCAGTATTTT. Translating it yields CASSPPSTDTQYF.

The chain employs TRBV30 and TRBJ2-2; D is ambiguous. Germline CDR1 is GTSNPN and CDR2 is SVGIG (reference sequence). Trimming removed 2 bases at V and 5 bases at J, with 9 bases between. The length of the CDR3 is 13 residues. Written as DNA, the CDR3 is TGTGCCTGGAGTCGCCAGAGGACCGGGGAGCTGTTTTTT. Protein sequence: CAWSRQRTGELFF.

The J gene is TRBJ1-1, the V gene TRBV30; no definite D call. There are 13 residues in the CDR3. Deletions cut 0 bases from V and 3 bases from J, with 8 bases between. Germline CDR1 reads GTSNPN; CDR2 reads SVGIG (reference sequence). DNA for the CDR3: TGTGCCTGGAGTGTGACCTGGGACACTGAAGCTTTCTTT. Translating it yields CAWSVTWDTEAFF.

The DNA of the CDR3 is TGCGCCAGCAGCCTCGGAGGGACGGACTCCTACGAGCAGTACTTC. Amino acid sequence: CASSLGGTDSYEQYF. V is TRBV4-1 and J is TRBJ2-7; a possible D gene is TRBD2 (6 bases). The V gene lost 4 bases and the J gene lost 0 bases, with 13 bases spanning the gap. The CDR3 has 15 amino acids. The germline gives CDR1 MGHRA, CDR2 YSYEKL.

The chain has TRBV29-1 and TRBJ2-7, with 9 nucleotides matching TRBD1. In germline, CDR1 is SQVTM, CDR2 ANQGSEA. CDR3 length: 16 amino acids. With 4 bases clipped from V and 9 bases from J, the junction kept 19 bases outside the gene matches. DNA for the CDR3: TGCAGCGTTGGGGCCTCGACCGGGACAGGGCGTACTGGGCAGTACTTC. The encoded protein is CSVGASTGTGRTGQYF.

This chain links TRBV30 with TRBJ1-3; possible D gene TRBD1, 5 bases. CDR3 length: 11 residues. Per the germline V gene, CDR1 is GTSNPN and CDR2 is SVGIG (reference sequence). The ends were cut back, 5 bases at V and 11 bases at J, with 13 bases in the middle. The CDR3 DNA reads as TGTGCCTGGGGGACTCACCCCGCCATATATTTT. It codes for CAWGTHPAIYF.

V usage is TRBV29-1 and J usage is TRBJ1-1; TRBD1 matches 10 bases. The V segment lost 6 bases and the J segment 11 bases; nucleotides outside the gene matches: 6. The CDR3 sequence is 11 residues long. Germline CDR1 reads SQVTM; CDR2 reads ANQGSEA. The CDR3 nucleotides read TGCAGCGTGGGGACAGGGGTCGGGGCTTTCTTT. It specifies CSVGTGVGAFF.

V usage is TRBV7-9 and J usage is TRBJ1-6; D remains unclear. This CDR3 has 16 residues. Germline V gene sequence: CDR1 SEHNR, CDR2 FQNEAQ (reference sequence). Trimming cost V 6 bases and J 0 bases, with 12 bases left between them. Here the CDR3 DNA reads TGTGCCAGCAGTACAATTTCAAGCTCCTATAATTCACCCCTCCACTTT. Translation gives CASSTISSSYNSPLHF.

This chain uses TRBV9 with TRBJ2-7; TRBD2 aligns across 10 bases. CDR1 SGDLS and CDR2 YYNGEE come from the germline V gene. This CDR3 has 17 residues. J lost 3 bases, V lost 0 bases, and 9 bases had no gene match. Here the CDR3 reads CASSVVRKRTSGYEQYF. The DNA for the CDR3 is TGTGCCAGCAGCGTAGTGCGTAAGCGGACTAGCGGCTACGAGCAGTACTTC.

The chain uses TRBV12-5 and TRBJ1-2; unclear D gene. Germline V gives CDR1 LGHNT, CDR2 FRNRAP. The CDR3 length is 13 residues. Trimming removed 7 bases from V and 2 bases from J, with 11 bases in between. The CDR3 region has the DNA TGTGCTAGTGCCCCAAGAGGGAACTATGGCTACACCTTC. This gives the protein CASAPRGNYGYTF.

The rearrangement links TRBV9 to TRBJ2-7, with 10 bases matching TRBD1. Trimming took 4 bases from V and 5 from J; bases not matched to a gene: 9. CDR3 length: 15 residues. The germline CDR1 and CDR2 sequences are SGDLS and YYNGEE. The CDR3 here is CASSTQTGGADEQYF. CDR3 in DNA: TGTGCCAGCAGCACTCAGACAGGGGGCGCGGACGAGCAGTACTTC.